These 26 T cell receptor beta chains came from one sample sequenced in a study of tumor-infiltrating lymphocytes in localized non-small cell lung cancer. TCRdb's table, derived via immunoSEQ multiplex PCR, lists solely in-frame clones and lacks some. The data contain around 8,900 clones, 72% of them singletons. What was sequenced was lung tumor tissue. The receptors originated from a human donor with non-small cell lung cancer.

This clone has just one count. The CDR3 loop reads CASSLGGSNFYNEQFF. DNA for the CDR3: TGCGCCAGCAGCTTGGGTGGGTCCAACTTCTACAATGAGCAGTTCTTC. The chain couples TRBV5-1 to TRBJ2-1; D ambiguous. V lost 0 bases to trimming and J lost 3 bases, with 13 bases between them. The CDR3 runs 16 residues. Germline CDR1 is SGHRS and CDR2 is YFSETQ.

This sequence joins TRBV25-1 and TRBJ2-7; D is perhaps TRBD1 or TRBD2 (5 bases each). CDR1 and CDR2 (germline): MGHDK, SYGVNS. Trimming took 3 bases from V and 2 from J, leaving 11 bases between them. The CDR3 loop spans 14 amino acids. The CDR3 region has the DNA TGTGCCAGCAGTGATCGGGGCTATCCCTACGAGCAGTACTTC. Translated, it gives CASSDRGYPYEQYF.

The chain is built from TRBV6-5 and TRBJ2-3; D gene uncertain. This CDR3 comprises 13 residues. V gave up 6 bases and J gave up 5 bases, with 12 bases separating them. Germline V CDR1 and CDR2: MNHEY, SVGAGI. The CDR3 bases are TGTGCCAGCAGCCGCCTGGTTCAAGATACGCAGTATTTT. This encodes CASSRLVQDTQYF.

This clone was found a few times. The chain joins TRBV6-4 to TRBJ1-5; 7 bases agree with TRBD1. Trimming took 3 bases from V and 2 from J; bases not matched to a gene: 10. CDR1 and CDR2 (germline): MRHNA, SNTAGT. The CDR3 is made up of 17 amino acids. CDR3 nucleotide sequence: TGTGCCAGCAGTGATAAAAGAGACAGGGTCGGCAATCAGCCCCAGCATTTT. Its translation: CASSDKRDRVGNQPQHF.

This chain links TRBV6-5 with TRBJ2-2; perhaps TRBD1 as D (6 bases). Germline assignment: CDR1 MNHEY and CDR2 SVGAGI. V lost 2 bases and J 6 bases, leaving 10 bases between the germline ends. There are 14 residues in the CDR3. The CDR3, as DNA: TGTGCCAGCAGTTACCAACCAGGGGCCGGGGAGCTGTTTTTT. This encodes CASSYQPGAGELFF.

V is TRBV6-5 and J is TRBJ1-1; D remains ambiguous. V was trimmed by 4 bases and J by 1 base, leaving 13 bases between them. This CDR3 is built from 15 residues. From germline, CDR1 is MNHEY and CDR2 SVGAGI. The CDR3 loop is CASSSLRSPNTEAFF. CDR3 sequence (DNA): TGTGCCAGCAGTTCCCTAAGATCCCCGAACACTGAAGCTTTCTTT.

This chain connects TRBV6-5 to TRBJ2-2, with D unclear. Germline CDR1 and CDR2: MNHEY and SVGAGI. CDR3 length: 15 amino acids. V gave up 3 bases and J gave up 4 bases, with 12 bases separating them. CDR3 amino acids: CASSYWASSTGELFF. The CDR3 DNA follows: TGTGCCAGCAGTTATTGGGCTTCATCCACCGGGGAGCTGTTTTTT.

This chain connects TRBV30 to TRBJ1-1; a weak D match, TRBD1 (5 bases). Trimming removed 5 bases from V and 7 bases from J, with 11 bases in between. CDR3 length equals 11 residues. Per germline, CDR1 GTSNPN and CDR2 SVGIG (reference sequence). The CDR3, as DNA: TGTGCCTGGCTATGGGGCGATGAAGCTTTCTTT. It translates to CAWLWGDEAFF.

The rearrangement links TRBV6-1 to TRBJ1-5; D is unclear. The CDR3 contains 15 residues. The germline CDR1 and CDR2 sequences are MNHNS and SASEGT. Trimming left V 2 bases short and J 4 bases short, with 12 bases between. The DNA for the CDR3 is TGTGCCAGCAGTGAACTTCGGGGAGATAATCAGCCCCAGCATTTT. Protein product: CASSELRGDNQPQHF.

This clone is medium-sized in the sample. The genes are TRBV2 and TRBJ2-4; no clear D gene. The V and J ends lost 1 base and 0 bases respectively, with 7 bases between them. The CDR3 is 15 amino acids. Germline CDR1 and CDR2: SNHLY and FYNNEI. The CDR3 spells CASSEDGLAKNIQYF. Written as DNA, the CDR3 is TGTGCCAGCAGTGAAGATGGGTTAGCCAAAAACATTCAGTACTTC.

This rearrangement joins TRBV5-6 to TRBJ2-3, with TRBD2 matching over 9 bases. J was trimmed by 8 bases and V by 4 bases; bases with no gene match: 11. The CDR3 loop spans 15 amino acids. Germline V gives CDR1 SGHDT, CDR2 YYEEEE. CDR3 region: CASSAAGGAGATQYF. Written as DNA, the CDR3 is TGTGCCAGCAGCGCAGCGGGGGGTGCTGGGGCTACGCAGTATTTT.

The V gene is TRBV5-4, the J gene TRBJ2-2, with D perhaps TRBD2 (5 bases). Germline CDR1 reads SGHNT; CDR2 reads YYREEE (reference sequence). The CDR3 is made up of 16 amino acids. With 0 bases removed from V and 4 bases from J, the gap between germline ends came to 13 bases. CDR3 amino acids: CASSLAGNSGTGELFF. The CDR3 DNA follows: TGTGCCAGCAGCTTGGCCGGGAACTCGGGCACCGGGGAGCTGTTTTTT.

CDR3 bases: TGTGCCAGCAGTTGGGGACAGGGGGGGGGCGAGCAGTACTTC. Amino acids: CASSWGQGGGEQYF. V and J are TRBV27 and TRBJ2-7, with TRBD1 identical over 11 bases. The germline V gene encodes CDR1 MNHEY and CDR2 SMNVEV (reference sequence). The CDR3 extends over 14 amino acids. Trimming took 4 bases from V and 6 from J; bases not matched to a gene: 5.

Turning to this clone: Other DNA sequences of this sample code for an identical CDR3. The V and J genes are TRBV9 and TRBJ2-7; 7 bases align to TRBD1. CDR1 and CDR2 from the germline V gene are SGDLS and YYNGEE. The CDR3 totals 15 residues. V trimming: 2 bases; J trimming: 0 bases; junction bases outside the gene matches: 5. CDR3 in amino acids: CASSVGTASSYEQYF. The CDR3 nucleotides are TGTGCCAGCAGCGTCGGGACAGCGAGCTCCTACGAGCAGTACTTC.

The rearrangement links TRBV18 to TRBJ1-4; 9 positions agree with TRBD1. The CDR3 contains 16 residues. Looked up from germline, CDR1 is KGHSH and CDR2 is LQKENI. J gave up 0 bases and V 6 bases, and 5 bases lay outside the gene matches. The CDR3 sequence: CASSRQGGATNEKLFF. The DNA of the CDR3 is TGTGCCAGCTCCCGACAGGGGGGAGCAACTAATGAAAAACTGTTTTTT.

The V gene is TRBV29-1, the J gene TRBJ2-5; TRBD2 might be the D (5 bases). The germline gives CDR1 SQVTM, CDR2 ANQGSEA. CDR3 length equals 11 residues. V was cut by 3 bases and J by 7 bases, with 9 bases left in between. The CDR3 reads CSVELLATQYF. In nucleotides, the CDR3 is TGCAGCGTTGAGCTCCTAGCGACCCAGTACTTC. Full variable domain (missing parts from reference TRBV29-1 and TRBJ2-5): SAVISQKPSRDICQRGTSLTIQCQVDSQVTMMFWYRQQPGQSLTLIATANQGSEATYESGFVIDKFPISRPNLTFSTLTVSNMSPEDSSIYLCSVELLATQYFGPGTRLLVL.

This chain uses TRBV5-1 with TRBJ2-7; the D gene is possibly TRBD1 (5 bases). Germline-derived CDR1 and CDR2 are SGHRS and YFSETQ. The CDR3 has 13 amino acids. V lost 6 bases and J lost 0, with 10 bases in between. The DNA of the CDR3 is TGCGCCAGCAAGCAGGGTGGCTCCTACGAGCAGTACTTC. Its translation: CASKQGGSYEQYF.

V is TRBV7-9 and J is TRBJ1-5; D remains unclear. Germline CDR1 and CDR2: SEHNR and FQNEAQ (reference sequence). Trimming shortened V by 4 bases and J by 1 base, and 11 bases separated the two germline ends. The CDR3 totals 15 residues. CDR3 residues: CASSSTGQSNQPQHF. The CDR3 DNA reads TGTGCCAGCAGCTCGACCGGGCAGAGCAATCAGCCCCAGCATTTT.

The count of this clone is one. The rearrangement uses TRBV7-8 and TRBJ2-2, with D possibly TRBD2 on 6 matching bases. The V gene lost 2 bases and the J gene lost 4 bases, with 11 bases spanning the gap. Germline V gene lookup returns CDR1 SGHVS and CDR2 FQNEAQ. The CDR3 is 15 amino acids. CDR3 protein: CASSLRDSSTGELFF. Here the CDR3 DNA reads TGTGCCAGCAGCTTAAGGGACTCTTCCACCGGGGAGCTGTTTTTT.

This rearrangement joins TRBV19 to TRBJ2-1; no clear D gene. Germline V lookup: CDR1 LNHDA, CDR2 SQIVND (reference sequence). V lost 1 base, J lost 3 bases, and 13 bases lay in between. The CDR3 totals 16 residues. This CDR3 is CASSIGPEGNYNEQFF. CDR3 coding DNA: TGTGCCAGTAGTATAGGCCCCGAAGGGAACTACAATGAGCAGTTCTTC.

This chain joins TRBV19 and TRBJ1-5; D uncertain. Germline V gene lookup returns CDR1 LNHDA and CDR2 SQIVND (reference sequence). The V and J ends lost 7 bases and 3 bases respectively, with 16 bases between them. CDR3 size: 15 residues. This chain's CDR3 is CASKGLAWDNQPQHF. The CDR3 region has the DNA TGTGCCAGTAAAGGACTGGCATGGGACAATCAGCCCCAGCATTTT. The full variable domain, rest sourced from reference TRBV19 and TRBJ1-5, is DGGITQSPKYLFRKEGQNVTLSCEQNLNHDAMYWYRQDPGQGLRLIYYSQIVNDFQKGDIAEGYSVSREKKESFPLTVTSAQKNPTAFYLCASKGLAWDNQPQHFGDGTRLSIL.

The J gene is TRBJ2-4, the V gene TRBV19; D remains unclear. Trimming shortened V by 1 base and J by 9 bases, and 10 bases separated the two germline ends. The CDR3 length is 13 residues. CDR1 and CDR2 from the germline V gene are LNHDA and SQIVND (reference sequence). The DNA for the CDR3 is TGTGCCAGTAGTATAGGGGGTCAAGTCATTCAGTACTTC. Translating it yields CASSIGGQVIQYF.

The V gene is TRBV13, the J gene TRBJ2-3, with D maybe TRBD1 (8 bases). The CDR3 contains 17 residues. V shed 5 bases and J shed 2 bases, with 20 bases lying between them. In germline, CDR1 is PRHDT, CDR2 FYEKMQ (reference sequence). CDR3 region: CASSARQGRGFTDTQYF. CDR3 bases: TGTGCCAGCAGCGCCCGACAGGGGCGGGGGTTCACAGATACGCAGTATTTT. The whole variable domain, filled in from reference TRBV13 and TRBJ2-3, reads AAGVIQSPRHLIKEKRETATLKCYPIPRHDTVYWYQQGPGQDPQFLISFYEKMQSDKGSIPDRFSAQQFSDYHSELNMSSLELGDSALYFCASSARQGRGFTDTQYFGPGTRLTVL.

This chain links TRBV19 with TRBJ2-5; unclear D gene. The CDR3 extends over 11 amino acids. Germline CDR1 LNHDA, CDR2 SQIVND (reference sequence). V was clipped by 7 bases and J by 5 bases, with 8 bases between them. CDR3 loop: CASMAWETQYF. CDR3 bases: TGTGCCAGTATGGCGTGGGAGACCCAGTACTTC. Drawing the rest from reference TRBV19 and TRBJ2-5, the complete variable domain is DGGITQSPKYLFRKEGQNVTLSCEQNLNHDAMYWYRQDPGQGLRLIYYSQIVNDFQKGDIAEGYSVSREKKESFPLTVTSAQKNPTAFYLCASMAWETQYFGPGTRLLVL.

This chain uses TRBV4-2 with TRBJ2-1, with 8 bases identical to TRBD2. CDR1 and CDR2 (germline): LGHNA, YNFKEQ. Trimming cost V 1 base and J 8 bases; bases outside gene matches: 13. The CDR3 has 17 residues. This chain's CDR3 is CASSQGLAGPIEDEQFF. The CDR3 DNA follows: TGTGCCAGCAGCCAAGGTCTAGCGGGTCCCATCGAGGATGAGCAGTTCTTC.

CDR3 protein: CSAPGPQNTEAFF. The CDR3, as DNA: TGCAGCGCCCCGGGACCCCAGAACACTGAAGCTTTCTTT. The chain uses TRBV29-1 and TRBJ1-1; D is perhaps TRBD1 (5 bases). Germline lookup yields CDR1 SQVTM and CDR2 ANQGSEA. The CDR3 spans 13 residues. The germline V and J ends were trimmed by 7 bases and 1 base, with 13 bases remaining between them.